The following is a T cell receptor (beta chain) sequence with its context. Its specificity is unknown. The time point denotes: pre-sensitization, week 0. Treatment in this sample: therapeutic diphenylcyclopropenone sensitization with weekly scalp DPC. The sample belongs to a study of human T cells and chemical hapten exposure. Study-wide findings and caveats: The immune response of these alopecia patients might not match healthy individuals'. TCRs above 1 in 1000 frequency stayed constant with DPC sensitization.

From the RACE reads, TCRdb called clonotypes with MiXCR, one entry per CDR3 protein. The sample carries tens of thousands of distinct CDR3 sequences, about 14% recorded once. CDR1 SEHNR and CDR2 FQNEAQ come from the germline V gene (reference sequence). The CDR3 loop spans 19 amino acids. J lost 0 bases, V lost 0 bases, and 7 bases had no gene match. The material sequenced was whole blood, taken in connection with sensitization to the hapten diphenylcyclopropenone (DPC). This receptor was identified in a woman aged 50 to 65 with alopecia areata. Some clones in this sample may be carry-over from other donors' samples. V is TRBV7-9 and J is TRBJ2-2; TRBD2 matches 10 bases. Here the CDR3 reads CASSLAPGTSASNTGELFF. In DNA form, the CDR3 reads TGTGCCAGCAGCTTAGCCCCCGGGACTAGCGCGTCGAACACCGGGGAGCTGTTTTTT.